This is a list of T cell receptor beta chains from one sample in a study of cytomegalovirus exposure and HLA in healthy donors. Profiling relied on immunoSEQ multiplex PCR, and the TCRdb table lists in-frame clones only, not all of them. This table holds under 150,000 clones, around 73% found once. The sequenced sample consisted of PBMCs. Receptors were obtained from a woman aged 40 to 50 in good health and CMV-seronegative. The CDR3 runs from the conserved cysteine through the conserved F or W.

v_gene,CDR3aa
TRBV15,CATSSVTGSKNIQYF
TRBV6-6,CASSYREDTEAFF
TRBV7-2,CASSLLRNEQFF
TRBV6-5,CASSSTGVNQPQHF
TRBV29-1,CSVARYAETRCRYTF
TRBV5-1,CASMQTEGNTIYF
TRBV15,CATSRELSGGQYEQYF
TRBV2,CASGRQGDSPLHF
TRBV18,CASSPSRGGNTGELFF
TRBV2,CASSVASGHGREQFF
TRBV27,CASSPGVSTDTQYF
TRBV5-1,CASSLPGTEAFF
TRBV5-4,CASSWTGNSYEQYF
TRBV19,CASSIGPSGGLTDTQYF
TRBV5-8,CASSTLGDKNYNEQFF
TRBV10-3,CAIIGTYNSPLHF
TRBV11-2,CASSPDRLNTEAFF
TRBV27,CASSVQGPANYGYTF
TRBV27,CASGLGSGIGYGYTF
TRBV28,CASNTGGRGYTF
TRBV6-1,CASSENPGQTDTQYF
TRBV7-8,CAGGTGAMTEAFF
TRBV5-6,CASSLPYDEQFF
TRBV2,CASSDIEGVNQPQHF
TRBV5-1,CASSLNRVLGGANVLTF
TRBV5-1,CASSPGQGGGVLYGYTF
TRBV6-1,CASSDPDSRPWQFF
TRBV7-9,CASSPLGGEEAQYF
TRBV4-1,CASSQERRAAAEQFF
TRBV4-2,CASSPTGGFGYTF
TRBV5-1,CASSLDSEAFF
TRBV12-5,CASGLNPGTRLYGYTF
TRBV19,CASSTLRGTGEQYF
TRBV6-5,CASRPTGGTNEKLFF
TRBV7-6,CASSLVARGNYGYTF
TRBV29-1,CSVPHSQGYGAFF
TRBV7-9,CSSSRGWMRGTEAFF
TRBV15,CATSPVGAYGYTF
TRBV19,CASSIVQLQIVPQHF
TRBV15,CATRRGRYNEQFF
TRBV11-2,CASSLAATGAYEQYF